A single sample gave rise to the 15 T cell receptor beta chains below, sequenced in a study of CD8 T cells in Susac syndrome. Random hexamers served to reverse transcribe roughly 0.45 to 1 ug RNA. From the immunoSEQ multiplex PCR reads, TCRdb called clonotypes with MiXCR, one entry per CDR3 protein. The data show hundreds of thousands of distinct CDR3 sequences, around 83% seen once. Sequences were obtained from CD8+ T cells from PBMCs. The receptors stem from a human donor with multiple sclerosis.

The CDR3 loop is CASSFFGGGMDEQFF. The CDR3 DNA is TGTGCCAGCAGCTTTTTTGGCGGGGGGATGGATGAGCAGTTCTTC. The rearrangement uses TRBV7-9 and TRBJ2-1; 8 bases fit TRBD2. Germline values: CDR1 SEHNR, CDR2 FQNEAQ (reference sequence). The CDR3 has 15 residues. The V segment lost 3 bases and the J segment 8 bases; nucleotides outside the gene matches: 9.

The genes are TRBV7-9 and TRBJ1-2, with D maybe TRBD1 (6 bases). Trimming stripped 5 bases from V and 9 bases from J, with 22 bases between. The CDR3 has 15 residues. Germline V gene data show CDR1 as SEHNR and CDR2 as FQNEAQ (reference sequence). Here the CDR3 reads CASSLTDGGARSYTF. The CDR3, as DNA: TGTGCCAGCAGCCTAACCGACGGGGGGGCGCGGAGCTACACCTTC.

CDR3 region: CASSVLAGVDTQYF. The CDR3, as DNA: TGTGCCAGTAGTGTACTAGCGGGAGTGGATACCCAGTACTTC. This chain uses TRBV19 with TRBJ2-5, with TRBD2 matching over 11 bases. The J segment lost 8 bases and the V segment lost 5 bases, leaving 7 bases of the junction unmatched. There are 14 residues in the CDR3. Germline V gene data show CDR1 as LNHDA and CDR2 as SQIVND (reference sequence). The entire variable domain, with the rest obtained from reference TRBV19 and TRBJ2-5, is as follows: DGGITQSPKYLFRKEGQNVTLSCEQNLNHDAMYWYRQDPGQGLRLIYYSQIVNDFQKGDIAEGYSVSREKKESFPLTVTSAQKNPTAFYLCASSVLAGVDTQYFGPGTRLLVL.

The rearrangement links TRBV24-1 to TRBJ2-1, with no clear D. The CDR3 length is 12 residues. Deletions cut 2 bases from V and 10 bases from J, with 8 bases between. From germline, CDR1 is KGHDR and CDR2 SFDVKD. The CDR3 nucleotides are TGTGCCACCAGTGATTACTGGAAGGAGCAGTTCTTC. This encodes CATSDYWKEQFF.

This chain links TRBV7-9 with TRBJ2-7; 7 bases are a match to TRBD2. Per the germline V gene, CDR1 is SEHNR and CDR2 is FQNEAQ (reference sequence). This CDR3 region has 14 residues. With V trimmed by 4 bases and J by 5 bases, 8 bases remained unmatched. The chain's CDR3 is CASSSSGEGNEQYF. The CDR3 DNA reads as TGTGCCAGCAGCTCCTCCGGGGAGGGGAACGAGCAGTACTTC.

The V call is TRBV6-5, the J call TRBJ1-5; D unresolved. The CDR3 runs 15 residues. Trimming removed 4 bases at V and 2 bases at J, with 12 bases between. Germline lookup yields CDR1 MNHEY and CDR2 SVGAGI. CDR3 DNA sequence: TGTGCCAGCAGTTTAGACGGCCTGGGCAATCAGCCCCAGCATTTT. Protein sequence: CASSLDGLGNQPQHF.

The rearrangement uses TRBV28 and TRBJ2-3, with D perhaps TRBD1 (5 bases). CDR1 is MDHEN and CDR2 is SYDVKM in the germline V gene. V lost 5 bases, J lost 6 bases, and 12 bases lay in between. The CDR3 consists of 13 residues. The CDR3 DNA reads as TGTGCCAGCAGTGTTCAGGGAATGGATACGCAGTATTTT. This translates into CASSVQGMDTQYF. The entire variable domain, with the rest obtained from reference TRBV28 and TRBJ2-3, is as follows: DVKVTQSSRYLVKRTGEKVFLECVQDMDHENMFWYRQDPGLGLRLIYFSYDVKMKEKGDIPEGYSVSREKKERFSLILESASTNQTSMYLCASSVQGMDTQYFGPGTRLTVL.

This CDR3 is CASLGGTAALGGYTF. CDR3 bases: TGTGCCAGCCTTGGCGGAACTGCCGCCTTAGGTGGCTACACCTTC. The chain couples TRBV11-2 to TRBJ1-2; D is unclear. Germline V gene data show CDR1 as SGHAT and CDR2 as FQNNGV. This CDR3 has 15 amino acids. Trimming took off 8 bases at V and 7 bases at J, with 23 bases between the two ends.

This chain connects TRBV28 to TRBJ2-3; D might be TRBD2 (5 bases). The V and J ends lost 3 bases and 3 bases respectively, with 13 bases between them. CDR3 length equals 15 residues. Germline V CDR1 and CDR2: MDHEN, SYDVKM. The CDR3 bases are TGTGCCAGCAGTTTTACAGCGGCCGGGACAGATACGCAGTATTTT. The encoded protein is CASSFTAAGTDTQYF.

CDR3 region: CASGGGGSYEQYF. The CDR3 DNA is TGTGCCAGCGGAGGGGGGGGTTCCTACGAGCAGTACTTC. The chain uses TRBV27 and TRBJ2-7; possibly TRBD2 for D (7 bases). Germline CDR1 MNHEY, CDR2 SMNVEV (reference sequence). Trimming took 8 bases from V and 1 from J, leaving 12 bases between them. The CDR3 sequence is 13 residues long.

V and J are TRBV4-1 and TRBJ2-7; no definite D call. CDR3 size: 14 residues. The ends were cut back, 1 base at V and 0 bases at J, with 7 bases in the middle. Germline V lookup: CDR1 MGHRA, CDR2 YSYEKL. The CDR3 here is CASSQGLHSYEQYF. For the CDR3, the DNA is TGCGCCAGCAGCCAAGGATTACACTCCTACGAGCAGTACTTC.

This chain joins TRBV12-5 and TRBJ1-4, with 9 bases that match TRBD1. The V and J ends lost 0 bases and 3 bases, in that order; junction bases with no gene match: 14. Germline CDR1 reads LGHNT; CDR2 reads FRNRAP. This CDR3 comprises 20 residues. The CDR3 coding sequence is TGTGCTAGTGGTTTGGTAATCCATTTGGGGACAGGGACACCTAATGAAAAACTGTTTTTT. This translates into CASGLVIHLGTGTPNEKLFF.

This clonotype showed up just a few times. The chain couples TRBV20-1 to TRBJ1-2; no reliable D call. The CDR3 loop spans 13 amino acids. Trimming removed 4 bases from V and 4 bases from J, with 13 bases in between. The germline CDR1 and CDR2 sequences are DFQATT and SNEGSKA (reference sequence). The CDR3 is CSATQEQSYGYTF. The CDR3 DNA follows: TGCAGTGCTACCCAAGAACAGAGCTATGGCTACACCTTC.

The V call is TRBV4-1, the J call TRBJ2-7; TRBD1 aligns across 9 bases. The CDR3 runs to 15 residues. Germline loops: CDR1 MGHRA, CDR2 YSYEKL. The J segment lost 4 bases and the V segment lost 2 bases, leaving 6 bases of the junction unmatched. The CDR3, as DNA: TGCGCCAGCAGCCAACTTACAGGGGGCGGGTACGAGCAGTACTTC. This sequence encodes CASSQLTGGGYEQYF.

The chain couples TRBV28 to TRBJ2-3; no clear D gene. Germline V gene lookup returns CDR1 MDHEN and CDR2 SYDVKM. V was trimmed by 3 bases and J by 5 bases, leaving 9 bases between them. This CDR3 spans 13 amino acids. CDR3 bases: TGTGCCAGCAGTTTCCGTTCCGGAGATACGCAGTATTTT. Translated, it gives CASSFRSGDTQYF.